Presented here are 16 T cell receptor beta chains from one specimen sequenced in a study of human T cells and chemical hapten exposure. Time point given: patch test 2, 6 weeks after DPC sensitization. Indicated treatment: therapeutic diphenylcyclopropenone sensitization with weekly scalp DPC. Each CDR3 protein gets one entry after TCRdb re-called the RACE reads with MiXCR. This table holds approximately 110,000 distinct CDR3 sequences, roughly 10% found once. The sample here was whole blood, taken in connection with sensitization to the hapten diphenylcyclopropenone (DPC). The receptors here all came from a woman aged 40 to 50 with alopecia areata. Some clones in this sample may be carry-over from other donors' samples.

This clonotype was detected a few times. The chain joins TRBV19 to TRBJ1-5; D might be TRBD1 (6 bases). CDR1 LNHDA and CDR2 SQIVND come from the germline V gene (reference sequence). This CDR3 has 17 residues. The germline V and J ends were trimmed by 3 bases and 1 base, with 16 bases remaining between them. The CDR3: CASSMTRGDTSNQPQHF. DNA for the CDR3: TGTGCCAGTAGTATGACTCGGGGGGACACAAGCAATCAGCCCCAGCATTTT. Combining the CDR3 with reference TRBV19 and TRBJ1-5 gives the whole variable domain DGGITQSPKYLFRKEGQNVTLSCEQNLNHDAMYWYRQDPGQGLRLIYYSQIVNDFQKGDIAEGYSVSREKKESFPLTVTSAQKNPTAFYLCASSMTRGDTSNQPQHFGDGTRLSIL.

This clonotype was recorded many times. The chain joins TRBV10-3 to TRBJ2-5; D is possibly TRBD1 or TRBD2 (5 bases each). The CDR3 contains 15 residues. Trimming took off 3 bases at V and 5 bases at J, with 16 bases between the two ends. Germline V gives CDR1 ENHRY, CDR2 SYGVKD. CDR3 amino acids: CAISDPGPSRETQYF. In nucleotides, the CDR3 is TGTGCCATCAGTGACCCGGGACCCTCCAGGGAGACCCAGTACTTC.

This clonotype was counted a few times. The rearrangement links TRBV7-2 to TRBJ1-1; a possible D gene is TRBD1 (6 bases). The V end was cut by 6 bases, the J end by 5 bases, with 13 bases between. Germline lookup yields CDR1 SGHTA and CDR2 FQGNSA. The CDR3 is 13 amino acids. The CDR3 protein is CASSRQEGTEAFF. As DNA, the CDR3 is TGTGCCAGCAGTAGACAGGAGGGAACTGAAGCTTTCTTT.

In the case of this clonotype: A much larger clone lies one base from this, so it may be a read error. The chain combines TRBV11-2 with TRBJ2-5; 8 bases fit TRBD2. Germline V CDR1 and CDR2: SGHAT, FQNNGV. This CDR3 is 15 amino acids long. The CDR3 nucleotides are TGTGGCAGCGCTCGGGGGGGCGCAGAACGAGAGACCCAGTACTTC. Encoded protein: CGSARGGAERETQYF.

V usage is TRBV7-2 and J usage is TRBJ2-5; D gene unclear. This CDR3 region has 13 residues. Germline V gives CDR1 SGHTA, CDR2 FQGNSA. Trimming stripped 3 bases from V and 5 bases from J, with 10 bases between. CDR3 sequence: CASSFGLLETQYF. CDR3 DNA: TGTGCCAGCAGCTTCGGCCTACTGGAGACCCAGTACTTC. Using reference TRBV7-2 and TRBJ2-5 for the parts outside the CDR3, the full variable domain is GAGVSQSPSNKVTEKGKDVELRCDPISGHTALYWYRQSLGQGLEFLIYFQGNSAPDKSGLPSDRFSAERTGGSVSTLTIQRTQQEDSAVYLCASSFGLLETQYFGPGTRLLVL.

This clonotype was seen more than once but under ten times. J is TRBJ1-2 and V is TRBV7-9; D is ambiguous. CDR1 and CDR2 from the germline V gene are SEHNR and FQNEAQ (reference sequence). Deletions cut 1 base from V and 5 bases from J, with 14 bases between. The CDR3 is made up of 15 amino acids. The CDR3 loop reads CASSLGVPAKYGYTF. The CDR3 DNA sequence: TGTGCCAGCAGCTTAGGGGTTCCAGCAAAGTATGGCTACACCTTC.

A few counts support this clonotype. The chain uses TRBV4-3 and TRBJ2-3; weak D call: TRBD2 (5 bases). The CDR3 sequence is 16 residues long. Germline CDR1 is LGHNA and CDR2 is YSLEER. Between the trimmed V and J ends, which lost 4 bases and 5 bases, there was a span of 19 bases. The CDR3 nucleotides are TGCGCCAGCAGCCCGGATAGAGGGTTATTCAGAGATACGCAGTATTTT. It is translated as CASSPDRGLFRDTQYF.

The table lists this clonotype with many counts. The J gene is TRBJ2-3, the V gene TRBV4-1; 10 bases agree with TRBD2. The germline CDR1 and CDR2 sequences are MGHRA and YSYEKL. The ends lost 7 bases at V and 4 bases at J; junction bases unmatched: 8. The CDR3 runs to 15 residues. CDR3 sequence (DNA): TGCGCCAGCAACCCTCAAGCGGGGGGGCCAGATACGCAGTATTTT. This translates into CASNPQAGGPDTQYF.

The chain couples TRBV4-1 to TRBJ1-2; possibly TRBD1 for D (5 bases). The CDR3 is 15 residues long. V dropped 1 base and J dropped 4 bases, with 13 bases sitting between them. CDR1 MGHRA and CDR2 YSYEKL come from the germline V gene. CDR3 DNA sequence: TGCGCCAGCAGCCAAGGGGGGAACACTGGCTATGGCTACACCTTC. This gives the protein CASSQGGNTGYGYTF.

The chain joins TRBV30 to TRBJ1-3; D unclear. Germline V gives CDR1 GTSNPN, CDR2 SVGIG (reference sequence). Trimming left V 4 bases short and J 2 bases short, with 6 bases between. The CDR3 contains 12 residues. CDR3 sequence (DNA): TGTGCCTGGAAGGCAACTGGAAACACCATATATTTT. Amino acids: CAWKATGNTIYF.

This clonotype was seen repeatedly, ten times or more. CDR3 DNA sequence: TGTGCCAGCAGTGCGGACAGCTCTGGGGCCAACGTCCTGACTTTC. Amino acid sequence: CASSADSSGANVLTF. The chain links TRBV6-4 to TRBJ2-6; tentatively, D is TRBD1 (6 bases). This CDR3 spans 15 amino acids. The V gene lost 4 bases and the J gene lost 0 bases, with 7 bases spanning the gap. The germline gives CDR1 MRHNA, CDR2 SNTAGT.

Ten or more counts support this clonotype. Here the CDR3 DNA reads TGTGCCTGGAGTGACACAGAGACCCAGTACTTC. It yields the protein CAWSDTETQYF. This chain links TRBV30 with TRBJ2-5, with D unclear. CDR3 length: 11 amino acids. Germline CDR1 reads GTSNPN; CDR2 reads SVGIG (reference sequence). The V gene lost 1 base and the J gene lost 4 bases, with 4 bases spanning the gap.

The chain employs TRBV6-5 and TRBJ2-3, with D unresolved. The ends were cut back, 4 bases at V and 2 bases at J, with 7 bases in the middle. Per the germline V gene, CDR1 is MNHEY and CDR2 is SVGAGI. This CDR3 region has 13 residues. CDR3 sequence reads: CASSSPPTDTQYF. Here the CDR3 DNA reads TGTGCCAGCAGTTCGCCTCCCACAGATACGCAGTATTTT.

This clonotype was detected a few times. This chain links TRBV5-5 with TRBJ2-1, with 9 bases that match TRBD1. The CDR3 is 16 amino acids. Germline-derived CDR1 and CDR2 are SGHKS and YYEKEE (reference sequence). V dropped 3 bases and J dropped 6; count of bases not matched to a gene: 10. CDR3 nucleotide sequence: TGTGCCAGCAGCTCCCTTTTGGGACAGGGAGGCAATGAGCAGTTCTTC. It specifies CASSSLLGQGGNEQFF.

CDR3 DNA: TGCAGTCCCCGGTCCGGGGGCTATGAGCAGTTCTTC. It yields the protein CSPRSGGYEQFF. J is TRBJ2-1 and V is TRBV20-1, with D perhaps TRBD1 or TRBD2 (6 bases each). Germline values: CDR1 DFQATT, CDR2 SNEGSKA (reference sequence). The V and J ends lost 8 bases and 8 bases respectively, with 16 bases between them. The CDR3 runs 12 residues.

At least ten counts were recorded for this clonotype. The genes are TRBV20-1 and TRBJ1-5, with D uncertain. Trimming took off 4 bases at V and 4 bases at J, with 14 bases between the two ends. CDR1 is DFQATT, CDR2 SNEGSKA, per germline (reference sequence). The CDR3 length is 14 residues. The CDR3 coding sequence is TGCAGTGCTATCCCCCCTCCTGCGAATCAGCCCCAGCATTTT. Residues: CSAIPPPANQPQHF.